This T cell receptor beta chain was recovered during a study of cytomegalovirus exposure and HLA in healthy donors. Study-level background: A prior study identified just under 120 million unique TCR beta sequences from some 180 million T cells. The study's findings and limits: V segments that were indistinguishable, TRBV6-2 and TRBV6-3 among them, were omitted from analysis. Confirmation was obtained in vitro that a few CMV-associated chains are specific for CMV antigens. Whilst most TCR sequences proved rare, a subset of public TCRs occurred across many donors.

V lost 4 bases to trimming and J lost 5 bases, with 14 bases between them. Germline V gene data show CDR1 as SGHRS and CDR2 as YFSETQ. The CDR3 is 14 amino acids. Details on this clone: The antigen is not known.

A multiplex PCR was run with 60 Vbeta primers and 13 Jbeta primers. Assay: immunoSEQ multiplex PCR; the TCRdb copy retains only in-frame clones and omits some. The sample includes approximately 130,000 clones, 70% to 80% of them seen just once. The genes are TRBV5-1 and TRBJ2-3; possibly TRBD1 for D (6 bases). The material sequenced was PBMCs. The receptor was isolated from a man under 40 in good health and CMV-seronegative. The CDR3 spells CASSVGTTLDTQYF. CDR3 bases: TGCGCCAGCAGCGTCGGGACAACACTAGATACGCAGTATTTT.